The 27 T cell receptor beta chains presented below share a single source sample, sequenced in a study of chemoradiotherapy in HPV16-positive cancers. The assay was immunoSEQ multiplex PCR, and TCRdb's table has in-frame clones only and misses some. This repertoire shows approximately 52,000 clones, about nine tenths found once; its top ten account for around 3.5%. The sample here was blood, taken from a patient who underwent chemoradiotherapy. These receptors were taken from a human donor with HPV-associated anogenital cancer.

This rearrangement joins TRBV6-1 to TRBJ1-1, with TRBD1 matching over 7 bases. This CDR3 is 12 amino acids long. The germline gives CDR1 MNHNS, CDR2 SASEGT. V gave up 5 bases and J gave up 5 bases; unmatched junction bases: 2. The CDR3 DNA reads TGTGCCAGCAGTAAGGACAGGACTGAAGCTTTCTTT. This gives the protein CASSKDRTEAFF.

This chain connects TRBV11-2 to TRBJ1-4, with D uncertain. This CDR3 comprises 14 residues. The V end was cut by 3 bases, the J end by 3 bases, with 8 bases between. CDR1 and CDR2 (germline): SGHAT, FQNNGV. CDR3 coding DNA: TGTGCCAGCAGCTTTCAAGGGTCTAATGAAAAACTGTTTTTT. Translation: CASSFQGSNEKLFF.

The chain combines TRBV6-6 with TRBJ1-5; no clear D. Germline V CDR1 and CDR2: MNHNY, SVGAGI (reference sequence). The CDR3 contains 13 residues. V lost 8 bases and J 3 bases, leaving 11 bases between the germline ends. The CDR3 is CASAGGVNQPQHF. CDR3 in DNA: TGTGCCAGCGCCGGTGGGGTCAATCAGCCCCAGCATTTT.

CDR3 sequence: CASSLGLATPDTQYF. Here the CDR3 DNA reads TGCGCCAGCAGCTTAGGACTAGCGACCCCAGATACGCAGTATTTT. The rearrangement links TRBV5-1 to TRBJ2-3; TRBD2 agrees at 9 bases. CDR3 size: 15 residues. The ends lost 2 bases at V and 4 bases at J; junction bases unmatched: 5. The V gene's germline CDR1 is SGHRS and CDR2 YFSETQ.

J is TRBJ1-2 and V is TRBV6-1, with D hard to call. The germline gives CDR1 MNHNS, CDR2 SASEGT. Trimming left V 3 bases short and J 0 bases short, with 5 bases between. This CDR3 comprises 13 residues. As DNA, the CDR3 is TGTGCCAGCAGTGACACAACTAACTATGGCTACACCTTC. It specifies CASSDTTNYGYTF.

The rearrangement links TRBV20-1 to TRBJ2-3, with D uncertain. The germline V gene has CDR1 DFQATT and CDR2 SNEGSKA (reference sequence). Trimming shortened V by 6 bases and J by 2 bases, and 6 bases separated the two germline ends. CDR3 length: 11 amino acids. The CDR3 spells CSAALTDTQYF. In nucleotides, the CDR3 is TGCAGTGCCGCCCTCACAGATACGCAGTATTTT.

The chain carries TRBV29-1 and TRBJ1-1, with 9 bases matching TRBD1. CDR3 size: 14 residues. CDR1 is SQVTM, CDR2 ANQGSEA, per germline. V lost 3 bases to trimming and J lost 8 bases; unmatched junction nucleotides: 10. The CDR3 nucleotides are TGCAGCGTTGATAGGAGACAGGGGGTAGGGGAAGCTTTCTTT. Translating it yields CSVDRRQGVGEAFF.

The J gene is TRBJ1-2, the V gene TRBV7-3; 9 positions agree with TRBD1. Unmatched junction bases numbered 6, after V lost 5 bases and J lost 8 bases. Germline V gene data show CDR1 as SGHTA and CDR2 as FQGTGA. There are 13 residues in the CDR3. The DNA of the CDR3 is TGTGCCAGCAGCCCTGGGACAGGGTCGGGCTACACCTTC. This gives the protein CASSPGTGSGYTF.

The genes are TRBV18 and TRBJ2-7; no clear D gene. Germline V CDR1 and CDR2: KGHSH, LQKENI. This CDR3 has 14 amino acids. The ends were cut back, 3 bases at V and 2 bases at J, with 11 bases in the middle. The DNA of the CDR3 is TGTGCCAGCTCACCCGACTCTTCAACCTACGAGCAGTACTTC. Translated: CASSPDSSTYEQYF.

The chain combines TRBV28 with TRBJ1-2; TRBD1 matches at 12 bases. Germline CDR1 MDHEN, CDR2 SYDVKM. V lost 4 bases and J lost 8; bases outside the gene matches: 8. CDR3 length: 15 amino acids. The CDR3 reads CASSSAGTGGGGYTF. The CDR3 nucleotides are TGTGCCAGCAGTTCAGCCGGGACAGGGGGCGGGGGCTACACCTTC.

V gene TRBV11-2 combines with J gene TRBJ1-2; TRBD1 might be the D (6 bases). This CDR3 has 15 residues. Looked up from germline, CDR1 is SGHAT and CDR2 is FQNNGV. V was trimmed by 4 bases and J by 2 bases, leaving 14 bases between them. In DNA form, the CDR3 reads TGTGCCAGCAGCTCTGGAACAGGGTACAACTATGGCTACACCTTC. It yields the protein CASSSGTGYNYGYTF.

This clone has just one count. The chain combines TRBV5-1 with TRBJ2-1, with 8 bases matching TRBD1. The V and J ends lost 4 bases and 7 bases, in that order; junction bases with no gene match: 10. The CDR3 sequence is 15 residues long. Germline V gives CDR1 SGHRS, CDR2 YFSETQ. CDR3: CASSPERQGQNEQFF. For the CDR3, the DNA is TGCGCCAGCAGCCCGGAACGACAGGGGCAAAATGAGCAGTTCTTC.

Judged by abundance, this clone is medium-sized. The chain recombines TRBV4-3 with TRBJ1-3; possible D gene TRBD1, 5 bases. Trimming shortened V by 3 bases and J by 0 bases, and 15 bases separated the two germline ends. Germline CDR1 is LGHNA and CDR2 is YSLEER. CDR3 size: 17 residues. The CDR3 DNA reads TGCGCCAGCAGCCACTCAATACAGGAGACCTCTGGAAACACCATATATTTT. Its translation: CASSHSIQETSGNTIYF.

The rearrangement uses TRBV4-1 and TRBJ1-1; D call uncertain. CDR3 size: 13 residues. Trimming removed 4 bases at V and 1 base at J, with 7 bases between. Germline V lookup: CDR1 MGHRA, CDR2 YSYEKL. CDR3 nucleotides: TGCGCCAGCAGCCTCGACCGGAACACTGAAGCTTTCTTT. Translated: CASSLDRNTEAFF.

This rearrangement joins TRBV5-1 to TRBJ2-7; 7 positions match TRBD1. Germline trimming cut 4 bases from V and 0 bases from J; bases unmatched to any gene: 7. The CDR3 spans 15 residues. CDR1 and CDR2 (germline): SGHRS, YFSETQ. The CDR3 DNA reads as TGCGCCAGCAGCAGAAGGGACAGATTCTCCTACGAGCAGTACTTC. It encodes CASSRRDRFSYEQYF.

This sequence joins TRBV2 and TRBJ1-2; D not certain. CDR1 and CDR2 (germline): SNHLY, FYNNEI. CDR3 size: 11 residues. V lost 3 bases and J lost 8, with 7 bases in between. CDR3 amino acids: CASSDPLGYTF. CDR3 in DNA: TGTGCCAGCAGTGACCCCTTGGGCTACACCTTC.

The chain carries TRBV27 and TRBJ1-5; no clear D gene. CDR1 and CDR2 from the germline V gene are MNHEY and SMNVEV (reference sequence). The CDR3 contains 16 residues. V was pared by 2 bases and J by 4 bases, with 15 bases between. CDR3 region: CASSLSGLVLNQPQHF. CDR3 nucleotides: TGTGCCAGCAGTTTAAGTGGGCTAGTCCTTAATCAGCCCCAGCATTTT.

CDR3: CASSLSGGTYEQYF. The CDR3 nucleotides read TGCGCCAGCAGCTTGAGCGGGGGGACCTACGAGCAGTACTTC. This chain connects TRBV5-1 to TRBJ2-7, with 9 bases fitting TRBD2. V was clipped by 1 base and J by 2 bases; unmatched bases: 1. Germline values: CDR1 SGHRS, CDR2 YFSETQ. The CDR3 loop spans 14 amino acids.

This clone occurred once. V usage is TRBV12-5 and J usage is TRBJ2-1, with no clear D. The CDR3 runs 15 residues. V lost 5 bases and J 4 bases, leaving 15 bases between the germline ends. In germline, CDR1 is LGHNT, CDR2 FRNRAP. This CDR3 is CASGPSRNAYNEQFF. The CDR3 DNA follows: TGTGCTAGTGGTCCCTCCAGGAACGCTTACAATGAGCAGTTCTTC.

CDR3 DNA sequence: TGCGCCAGCAGCCCGAGCGGGGGGGTCGGCACAGATACGCAGTATTTT. This encodes CASSPSGGVGTDTQYF. The rearrangement links TRBV5-1 to TRBJ2-3, with TRBD2 identical over 10 bases. Germline lookup yields CDR1 SGHRS and CDR2 YFSETQ. CDR3 length: 16 residues. After removal of 4 bases from V and 1 base from J, the junction contained 6 bases not matched to a gene.

CDR3 DNA sequence: TGTGCCAGCACCCAGAGGATGAGAGATACGCAGTATTTT. This gives the protein CASTQRMRDTQYF. This rearrangement joins TRBV5-6 to TRBJ2-3, with D unclear. The V and J ends lost 6 bases and 5 bases respectively, with 13 bases between them. The CDR3 has 13 amino acids. Looked up from germline, CDR1 is SGHDT and CDR2 is YYEEEE.

This clone was picked up a small number of times. Germline is not matched at one junction end, which may reflect a read error. This chain uses TRBV7-7 with TRBJ1-5; D possibly corresponds to TRBD1 (5 bases). The germline CDR1 and CDR2 sequences are SSHAT and FNYEAQ (reference sequence). The CDR3 contains 13 residues. Here the CDR3 reads CASSLRDDQPQHF. CDR3 nucleotides: TGTGCTAGCAGCCTCAGGGATGATCAGCCCCAGCATTTT.

The chain combines TRBV7-2 with TRBJ2-3, with 9 bases lining up with TRBD2. The CDR3 has 18 residues. Germline-derived CDR1 and CDR2 are SGHTA and FQGNSA. V lost 2 bases and J lost 0; bases outside the gene matches: 9. The CDR3 is CASSLRTSEWGSTDTQYF. The CDR3 DNA sequence: TGTGCCAGCAGCTTACGGACTAGCGAGTGGGGGAGCACAGATACGCAGTATTTT.

The CDR3 sequence: CSGPGEGELFF. Written as DNA, the CDR3 is TGCAGCGGCCCCGGGGAAGGGGAGCTGTTTTTT. This chain connects TRBV29-1 to TRBJ2-2, with D tentatively TRBD2 (5 bases). Trimming pared 7 bases from V and 8 bases from J, leaving 11 bases between. Germline V CDR1 and CDR2: SQVTM, ANQGSEA. The CDR3 loop spans 11 amino acids.

This rearrangement joins TRBV19 to TRBJ1-2; unclear D gene. Germline V gene sequence: CDR1 LNHDA, CDR2 SQIVND (reference sequence). There are 14 residues in the CDR3. The V end was cut by 3 bases, the J end by 4 bases, with 12 bases between. CDR3 nucleotide sequence: TGTGCCAGTAGTATTGGATTCGGGTTCTATGGCTACACCTTC. It encodes CASSIGFGFYGYTF.

The chain carries TRBV5-1 and TRBJ2-3; tentatively, D is TRBD1 (5 bases). The germline gives CDR1 SGHRS, CDR2 YFSETQ. V was shortened by 0 bases and J by 4 bases, with 12 bases between the two germline ends. This CDR3 contains 15 residues. The CDR3 here is CASSLVGRGSDTQYF. CDR3 bases: TGCGCCAGCAGCTTGGTGGGTAGGGGTTCAGATACGCAGTATTTT.

The chain employs TRBV7-2 and TRBJ1-5; 7 nucleotides line up with TRBD1. Per germline, CDR1 SGHTA and CDR2 FQGNSA. The CDR3 is made up of 15 amino acids. J gave up 0 bases and V 6 bases, and 5 bases lay outside the gene matches. The CDR3 spells CASSRQGYSNQPQHF. The CDR3 DNA follows: TGTGCCAGCAGTAGACAGGGTTATAGCAATCAGCCCCAGCATTTT.